Following are 26 T cell receptor beta chains from one sample sequenced in a study of blood T cell repertoires in COVID-19. This table comes from immunoSEQ multiplex PCR, and its TCRdb copy is limited to in-frame clones, with some not included. The table lists 55,000 or so clones, about 88% of them singletons. Sequences were obtained from peripheral blood. These receptors all stem from a man between 60 and 75 years old with active COVID-19.

The gene calls are TRBV6-6 and TRBJ2-7, with D maybe TRBD2 (5 bases). There are 13 residues in the CDR3. Germline values: CDR1 MNHNY, CDR2 SVGAGI (reference sequence). V lost 5 bases and J 6 bases, leaving 14 bases between the germline ends. CDR3 coding DNA: TGTGCCAGCAGTCCCCCGTCTGGGAGCGAGCAGTACTTC. Protein product: CASSPPSGSEQYF.

The chain links TRBV19 to TRBJ1-1, with D possibly matching TRBD1 (6 bases). The germline CDR1 and CDR2 sequences are LNHDA and SQIVND (reference sequence). The CDR3 is made up of 15 amino acids. With 5 bases removed from V and 2 bases from J, the gap between germline ends came to 15 bases. The CDR3 DNA sequence: TGTGCCAGTAGTGTTCACGACAGGACAAACACTGAAGCTTTCTTT. This encodes CASSVHDRTNTEAFF.

This rearrangement joins TRBV7-2 to TRBJ1-2; weak D call: TRBD1 (5 bases). The CDR3 covers 13 residues. Germline V gene sequence: CDR1 SGHTA, CDR2 FQGNSA. The ends were cut back, 4 bases at V and 2 bases at J, with 8 bases in the middle. The DNA for the CDR3 is TGTGCCAGCAGCTCGGACAAGAACTATGGCTACACCTTC. Translating it yields CASSSDKNYGYTF.

The chain uses TRBV25-1 and TRBJ2-4, with TRBD2 matching over 14 bases. Germline CDR1 is MGHDK and CDR2 is SYGVNS. CDR3 size: 16 residues. V dropped 4 bases and J dropped 12; count of bases not matched to a gene: 11. The CDR3 DNA reads as TGTGCCAGCAGTGGGGGGTTGGGACTAGCGGGAGATACTCAGTACTTC. Amino acids: CASSGGLGLAGDTQYF.

This sequence joins TRBV5-1 and TRBJ2-3; TRBD1 is a possible D gene (7 bases). V was shortened by 1 base and J by 4 bases, with 16 bases between the two germline ends. CDR1 SGHRS and CDR2 YFSETQ come from the germline V gene. This CDR3 is 16 amino acids long. The CDR3 is CASSLNRGLFADTQYF. CDR3 DNA sequence: TGCGCCAGCAGCTTGAACAGGGGACTCTTCGCAGATACGCAGTATTTT.

This clone was counted only a few times. The chain has TRBV30 and TRBJ1-1, with D hard to call. CDR3 length equals 13 residues. V lost 0 bases to trimming and J lost 5 bases, with 10 bases between them. CDR1 and CDR2 from the germline V gene are GTSNPN and SVGIG (reference sequence). The CDR3 sequence is CAWSVLEWTEAFF. CDR3 DNA sequence: TGTGCCTGGAGTGTACTTGAATGGACTGAAGCTTTCTTT.

In this sample, this clone turned up a few times. In DNA form, the CDR3 reads TGTGCCAGCAGGCCCGGGACAGGGGCTCACGAGCAGTACTTC. Encoded protein: CASRPGTGAHEQYF. V gene TRBV7-2 combines with J gene TRBJ2-7; 10 bases are shared with TRBD1. Germline lookup yields CDR1 SGHTA and CDR2 FQGNSA. The CDR3 covers 14 residues. V dropped 6 bases and J dropped 5; count of bases not matched to a gene: 7. Full variable domain (outside the CDR3, taken from reference TRBV7-2 and TRBJ2-7): GAGVSQSPSNKVTEKGKDVELRCDPISGHTALYWYRQSLGQGLEFLIYFQGNSAPDKSGLPSDRFSAERTGGSVSTLTIQRTQQEDSAVYLCASRPGTGAHEQYFGPGTRLTVT.

J is TRBJ2-2 and V is TRBV10-2, with TRBD2 matching 8 bases. The J segment lost 5 bases and the V segment lost 6 bases, leaving 8 bases of the junction unmatched. The CDR3 extends over 15 amino acids. Germline CDR1 is WSHSY and CDR2 is SAAADI. In DNA, the CDR3 is TGCGCCAGCAGGGATCTAGGCGGGAGGACCGGGGAGCTGTTTTTT. Its protein product is CASRDLGGRTGELFF.

A single count supports this clone. The V gene is TRBV11-3, the J gene TRBJ2-1, with a weak D call TRBD2 (5 bases). CDR1 and CDR2 (germline): SGHNT, YENEEA. The CDR3 length is 15 residues. Between the trimmed V and J ends, which lost 5 bases and 0 bases, there was a span of 11 bases. CDR3 region: CASSPGLFSYNEQFF. The CDR3 DNA sequence: TGTGCCAGCAGCCCAGGACTCTTCTCCTACAATGAGCAGTTCTTC.

The chain recombines TRBV15 with TRBJ1-2, with D perhaps matching TRBD1 (5 bases). CDR3 size: 15 residues. The V end lost 0 bases, the J end lost 2 bases, and 10 bases lay between the germline ends. Germline assignment: CDR1 LNHNV and CDR2 YYDKDF (reference sequence). CDR3 sequence: CATSRDRVPNYGYTF. DNA for the CDR3: TGTGCCACCAGCAGAGACAGGGTACCCAACTATGGCTACACCTTC.

CDR3 region: CASSLREFGNEQFF. As DNA, the CDR3 is TGTGCCAGCAGTTTGCGGGAGTTCGGTAATGAGCAGTTCTTC. The gene calls are TRBV2 and TRBJ2-1, with TRBD2 matching over 7 bases. Germline V gene sequence: CDR1 SNHLY, CDR2 FYNNEI. This CDR3 has 14 residues. V shed 5 bases and J 7 bases; nucleotides not matched to a gene: 8.

The rearrangement links TRBV28 to TRBJ2-3; 7 bases match TRBD2. Germline V gene lookup returns CDR1 MDHEN and CDR2 SYDVKM. J lost 0 bases, V lost 7 bases, and 4 bases had no gene match. This CDR3 has 14 residues. CDR3 in amino acids: CASTLAESTDTQYF. DNA for the CDR3: TGTGCCAGCACCCTAGCGGAAAGCACAGATACGCAGTATTTT.

V and J are TRBV29-1 and TRBJ2-1; TRBD2 matches at 14 bases. The CDR3 contains 14 residues. Trimming at V came to 7 bases and at J to 7 bases, leaving 6 bases not matched to a gene. Germline CDR1 reads SQVTM; CDR2 reads ANQGSEA. CDR3 in DNA: TGCAGCGGCCTGACTAGCGGGAGGGGAAATGAGCAGTTCTTC. It specifies CSGLTSGRGNEQFF.

This chain connects TRBV27 to TRBJ2-1, with 11 bases aligning to TRBD2. Germline V CDR1 and CDR2: MNHEY, SMNVEV (reference sequence). V shed 4 bases and J 4 bases; nucleotides not matched to a gene: 6. The CDR3 has 16 amino acids. In DNA, the CDR3 is TGTGCCAGCAGTTCCCCCGGGACTAGCGGTTACAATGAGCAGTTCTTC. Translating it yields CASSSPGTSGYNEQFF.

This clone was counted only a few times. The chain links TRBV27 to TRBJ2-1; the match to TRBD2 covers 8 bases. After removal of 5 bases from V and 4 bases from J, the junction contained 7 bases not matched to a gene. Per the germline V gene, CDR1 is MNHEY and CDR2 is SMNVEV (reference sequence). The CDR3 length is 15 residues. CDR3 DNA: TGTGCCAGCAGTCTAACTAGCGGACTTTACAATGAGCAGTTCTTC. The encoded protein is CASSLTSGLYNEQFF.

The J gene is TRBJ2-1, the V gene TRBV9, with 10 bases fitting TRBD2. CDR3 length equals 16 residues. V shed 0 bases, J shed 6 bases, and the junction held 6 bases outside the gene matches. Germline CDR1 and CDR2: SGDLS and YYNGEE. The CDR3, as DNA: TGTGCCAGCAGCGTAGAATCCAGCGGGAGGGCCAATGAGCAGTTCTTC. Encoded protein: CASSVESSGRANEQFF.

V is TRBV11-2 and J is TRBJ2-3; 9 bases align to TRBD2. Trimming took 8 bases from V and 5 from J; bases not matched to a gene: 5. The CDR3 runs 13 residues. Germline CDR1 SGHAT, CDR2 FQNNGV. CDR3 nucleotides: TGTGCCAGCGGTTCACTAGCGGGAGATACGCAGTATTTT. Protein product: CASGSLAGDTQYF.

The V call is TRBV3-1 (or the pseudogene TRBV3-2), the J call TRBJ2-3; 12 nucleotides align to TRBD2. This CDR3 has 17 amino acids. With 2 bases clipped from V and 0 bases from J, the junction kept 3 bases outside the gene matches. CDR1 LGHDT and CDR2 YNNKEL come from the germline V gene (reference sequence). The CDR3 region is CASSQRGTSGSTDTQYF. In DNA form, the CDR3 reads TGTGCCAGCAGCCAAAGGGGGACTAGCGGGAGCACAGATACGCAGTATTTT.

The chain carries TRBV7-9 and TRBJ2-1; 10 nucleotides line up with TRBD2. CDR1 and CDR2 (germline): SEHNR, FQNEAQ (reference sequence). V gave up 3 bases and J gave up 6 bases; unmatched junction bases: 5. The CDR3 runs 15 residues. The chain's CDR3 is CASSFSGRSSNEQFF. The CDR3 nucleotides are TGTGCCAGCAGCTTTAGCGGGAGGAGTTCCAATGAGCAGTTCTTC.

This clone has only one observation. CDR3 sequence (DNA): TGTGCCAGCTCACCACCCGGACTAATGGGTAATGAGCAGTTCTTC. It specifies CASSPPGLMGNEQFF. The gene calls are TRBV18 and TRBJ2-1; TRBD2 is a possible D gene (6 bases). This CDR3 region has 15 residues. Looked up from germline, CDR1 is KGHSH and CDR2 is LQKENI. Deletions cut 0 bases from V and 7 bases from J, with 13 bases between.

The CDR3 DNA reads as TGTGCCAGTAGTATAACTAGCGGGAGTATAACAGATACGCAGTATTTT. Its translation: CASSITSGSITDTQYF. The gene calls are TRBV19 and TRBJ2-3, with 11 bases that match TRBD2. The CDR3 runs to 16 residues. The germline gives CDR1 LNHDA, CDR2 SQIVND (reference sequence). The J segment lost 3 bases and the V segment lost 2 bases, leaving 4 bases of the junction unmatched.

The J gene is TRBJ2-7, the V gene TRBV27, with D perhaps TRBD2 (6 bases). V was clipped by 5 bases and J by 0 bases, with 17 bases between them. CDR1 MNHEY and CDR2 SMNVEV come from the germline V gene (reference sequence). The CDR3 runs to 16 residues. As DNA, the CDR3 is TGTGCCAGCAGTCGCACGGTACGGGGGAGCTCCTACGAGCAGTACTTC. It codes for CASSRTVRGSSYEQYF.

This chain joins TRBV6-1 and TRBJ2-1; weak D call: TRBD2 (6 bases). The CDR3 totals 15 residues. Per the germline V gene, CDR1 is MNHNS and CDR2 is SASEGT. V lost 0 bases and J lost 9, with 15 bases in between. CDR3 in amino acids: CASSEAPGPLAEQFF. The CDR3 coding sequence is TGTGCCAGCAGTGAAGCGCCCGGCCCACTAGCTGAGCAGTTCTTC.

The chain employs TRBV5-1 and TRBJ2-1; TRBD2 is a possible D gene (7 bases). The CDR3 is 14 amino acids. Trimming took off 4 bases at V and 7 bases at J, with 15 bases between the two ends. Germline CDR1 is SGHRS and CDR2 is YFSETQ. In nucleotides, the CDR3 is TGCGCCAGCAGCGGAGGGCGGGGGCAGAATGAGCAGTTCTTC. Protein product: CASSGGRGQNEQFF.

J is TRBJ1-3 and V is TRBV14; D uncertain. Trimming took 1 base from V and 0 from J, leaving 4 bases between them. The germline V gene encodes CDR1 SGHDN and CDR2 FVKESK. This CDR3 region has 14 residues. The CDR3 bases are TGTGCCAGCAGCCAAGTACTCTCTGGAAACACCATATATTTT. As protein: CASSQVLSGNTIYF.

The J gene is TRBJ2-2, the V gene TRBV29-1, with 12 bases aligning to TRBD2. Germline-derived CDR1 and CDR2 are SQVTM and ANQGSEA. The J segment lost 7 bases and the V segment lost 4 bases, leaving 4 bases of the junction unmatched. This CDR3 is 14 amino acids long. The DNA for the CDR3 is TGCAGCGTTGGGACTAGCGGGACAGTCGGGGAGCTGTTTTTT. Protein sequence: CSVGTSGTVGELFF.